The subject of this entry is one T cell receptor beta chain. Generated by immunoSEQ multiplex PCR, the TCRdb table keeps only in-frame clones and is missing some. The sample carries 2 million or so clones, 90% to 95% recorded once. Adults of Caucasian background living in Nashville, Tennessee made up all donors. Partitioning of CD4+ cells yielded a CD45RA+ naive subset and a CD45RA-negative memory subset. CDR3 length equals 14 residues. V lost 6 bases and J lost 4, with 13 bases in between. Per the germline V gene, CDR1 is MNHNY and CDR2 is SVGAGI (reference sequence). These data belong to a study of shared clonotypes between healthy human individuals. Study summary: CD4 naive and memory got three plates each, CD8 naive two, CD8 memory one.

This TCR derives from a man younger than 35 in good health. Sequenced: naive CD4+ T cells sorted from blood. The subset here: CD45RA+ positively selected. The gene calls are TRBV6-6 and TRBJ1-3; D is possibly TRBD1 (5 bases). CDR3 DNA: TGTGCCAGCAGCCCCGGGACGTCAGGAAACACCATATATTTT. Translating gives CASSPGTSGNTIYF.